These T cell receptor beta chains were read from a single sample in a study of blood T cell repertoires in COVID-19. Generated by immunoSEQ multiplex PCR, the TCRdb table keeps only in-frame clones and is missing some. The sample records around 78,000 clones, approximately 88% being singletons. Sequencing was carried out using peripheral blood. Receptors were obtained from a man aged 50-60 years with active COVID-19. The CDR3 runs from the conserved cysteine through the conserved F or W. The D gene is left open where the match is weak. Not every row has a clone size; where given, it reads once, few, many or a size class.

TRBJ1-5 TRBD1 15 many TRBV28 TGTGCCAGCGGAAGCTCCGGGACAGGGTATCAGCCCCAGCATTTT CASGSSGTGYQPQHF
TRBJ1-5 NA 13 NA TRBV4-3 TGCGCCAGCAGCCAAGAGCCAGGTTTGTCCCAGCATTTT CASSQEPGLSQHF
TRBJ2-7 NA 13 NA TRBV6-5 TGTGCCAGCAGTTACTCGAGGTCCTACGAGCAGTACTTC CASSYSRSYEQYF
TRBJ1-5 TRBD1 15 NA TRBV2 TGTGCCAGCAACGCCGACAGGGGTGGCAATCAGCCCCAGCATTTT CASNADRGGNQPQHF
TRBJ2-5 TRBD2 14 NA TRBV7-9 TGTGCCAGCAGCCCGGGGGGACCACGGCGGGGCCAGTACTTC CASSPGGPRRGQYF
TRBJ2-2 TRBD2 15 NA TRBV4-3 TGCGCCAGCAGCCAAGACGGGAGGAGCACCGGGGAGCTGTTTTTT CASSQDGRSTGELFF
TRBJ2-6 NA 16 NA TRBV4-3 TGCGCCAGCAGCCAAGATGAGGGGGCTGGGGCCAACGTCCTGACTTTC CASSQDEGAGANVLTF
TRBJ2-7 TRBD1 13 few TRBV6-5 TGTGCCACCCGACAGGGGGCTACCTACGAGCAGTACTTC CATRQGATYEQYF
TRBJ2-7 TRBD2 13 NA TRBV5-6 TGTGCCAGCACCTCGGGACTAGCTGGCGAGCAGTACTTC CASTSGLAGEQYF
TRBJ2-7 NA 16 NA TRBV5-1 TGCGCCAGCAGCTTGGGGCCTGGACAGCATCCCTACGAGCAGTACTTC CASSLGPGQHPYEQYF
TRBJ2-1 TRBD2 14 NA TRBV7-2 TGTGCCAGCAGCCGGACTAGCGGGAGCGATGAGCAGTTCTTC CASSRTSGSDEQFF
TRBJ2-1 NA 15 NA TRBV7-9 TGTGCCAGCAGCTCACAAGGTGAACAGGGCAATGAGCAGTTCTTC CASSSQGEQGNEQFF
TRBJ2-2 TRBD1 16 NA TRBV28 TGTGCCAGCAGTTTATTTGGACAGGGAAGGAGCGGGGAGCTGTTTTTT CASSLFGQGRSGELFF
TRBJ1-2 NA 17 NA TRBV5-6 TGTGCCAGCAGCTTGTTTACCCCAGGAGGTTATAACTATGGCTACACCTTC CASSLFTPGGYNYGYTF
TRBJ1-1 NA 15 NA TRBV7-3 TGTGCCAGCAGCTTAAGTAGTACCTTGAACACTGAAGCTTTCTTT CASSLSSTLNTEAFF
TRBJ2-3 NA 12 once TRBV5-6 TGTGCCAGCAGCTTGACCGAGAGCACGCAGTATTTT CASSLTESTQYF
TRBJ1-2 NA 12 NA TRBV3-1/TRBV3-2 TGTGCCAGCAGCCAAGAAGGAGGGGCCGCCATCTTC CASSQEGGAAIF
TRBJ2-5 TRBD1 15 NA TRBV11-2 TGTGCCAGCAGCCTTCGGCCAGGGGGACAAGAGACCCAGTACTTC CASSLRPGGQETQYF
TRBJ1-5 TRBD1 15 NA TRBV2 TGTGCCAGCAGCGGCGGGACAGGGGGCAATCAGCCCCAGCATTTT CASSGGTGGNQPQHF
TRBJ1-1 NA 13 NA TRBV6-2/TRBV6-3 TGTGCCAGCAGCTCCAGGAGGTTGACTGAAGCTTTCTTT CASSSRRLTEAFF
TRBJ2-5 TRBD1 14 NA TRBV24-1 TGTGCCACCAGTGAAACAGGGGGTCAAGAGACCCAGTACTTC CATSETGGQETQYF
TRBJ2-7 TRBD1 15 NA TRBV4-3 TGCGCCAGCAGCCAAGGGACAGGGGGCTCCTACGAGCAGTACTTC CASSQGTGGSYEQYF
TRBJ1-1 NA 13 NA TRBV5-1 TGCGCCAGCAGCTTGGCAGCTACAGATGAAGCTTTCTTT CASSLAATDEAFF
TRBJ2-5 NA 12 once TRBV7-7 TGTGCCAACTACCCCCGAAAAGAGACCCAGTACTTC CANYPRKETQYF
TRBJ2-1 TRBD2 15 NA TRBV7-3 TGTGCCAGCAGACAGACTAGCGGAGTTTACAATGAGCAGTTCTTC CASRQTSGVYNEQFF
TRBJ2-7 NA 15 once TRBV4-3 TGCGCCAGCAGCCTTGGGGGACGGACTATCTACGAGCAGTACTTC CASSLGGRTIYEQYF
TRBJ2-2 TRBD2 17 NA TRBV3-1/TRBV3-2 TGTGCCAGCAGTCGCCGAGAAATAGCGGGTTACACCGGGGAGCTGTTTTTT CASSRREIAGYTGELFF
TRBJ1-5 NA 13 once TRBV18 TGTGCCAGCTCGCCACAGGGAGGGCAGCCCCAGCATTTT CASSPQGGQPQHF
TRBJ1-2 TRBD1 13 NA TRBV6-2/TRBV6-3 TGTGCCAGCAGTTTTGACAGGGGGTTTGGCTACACCTTC CASSFDRGFGYTF
TRBJ2-5 NA 17 NA TRBV4-1 TGCGCCAGCAGCCAAGGTTCTCCTAGTAGGCGGGAAGAGACCCAGTACTTC CASSQGSPSRREETQYF
TRBJ2-5 TRBD1 14 NA TRBV7-2 TGTGCCAGCAGCTCCCAGACAGGGGTCGAGACCCAGTACTTC CASSSQTGVETQYF
TRBJ1-6 NA 15 NA TRBV4-1 TGCGCCAGCAGCCAAGAGCGGGGGGGGAATTCACCCCTCCACTTT CASSQERGGNSPLHF
TRBJ2-5 TRBD2 19 NA TRBV6-1 TGTGCCAGCAGTGAAGCCGGACTAGCGGGGGGACGGTACCAAGAGACCCAGTACTTC CASSEAGLAGGRYQETQYF
TRBJ2-1 NA 16 NA TRBV24-1 TGTGCCACCAGTGATCTCCAGGGTGACGGCTGGGATGAGCAGTTCTTC CATSDLQGDGWDEQFF
TRBJ2-5 TRBD1 14 NA TRBV7-9 TGTGCCAGCAGCTTTGGGACAGGGCAAGAGACCCAGTACTTC CASSFGTGQETQYF
TRBJ2-7 NA 12 NA TRBV5-1 TGCGCCAGCAGATCCCACCTAAACGAGCAGTACTTC CASRSHLNEQYF
TRBJ1-1 NA 12 NA TRBV12-3/TRBV12-4 TGTGCCAGCAGCGGGGTTTTCACTGAAGCTTTCTTT CASSGVFTEAFF
TRBJ1-2 NA 15 NA TRBV5-1 TGCGCCAGCGCAGATCGGGCAGGGGCGAACTATGGCTACACCTTC CASADRAGANYGYTF
TRBJ1-6 TRBD1 11 NA TRBV20-1 TGCAGTGGGGGACAGGGGTCACCCCTCCACTTT CSGGQGSPLHF
TRBJ1-1 NA 11 NA TRBV30 TGTGCCTGGAGTGCCACAGGGGAAGCTTTCTTT CAWSATGEAFF
TRBJ1-1 NA 14 NA TRBV5-4 TGTGCCAGCAGCTTGCCGGGGATGAACACTGAAGCTTTCTTT CASSLPGMNTEAFF
TRBJ2-5 NA 13 NA TRBV7-2 TGTGCCAGCAGCTTAGAACTACAAGAGACCCAGTACTTC CASSLELQETQYF
TRBJ2-1 TRBD2 16 NA TRBV7-9 TGTGCCAGCAGCTTAGCACCGACTAGCGGACACAATGAGCAGTTCTTC CASSLAPTSGHNEQFF
TRBJ2-7 TRBD2 16 NA TRBV5-1 TGCGCCAGCAGCCTTACTAGCGGGGGAAGCTCCTACGAGCAGTACTTC CASSLTSGGSSYEQYF
TRBJ1-6 TRBD1 13 NA TRBV10-3 TGTGCCATCATGCGGGACAGCGATTCACCCCTCCACTTT CAIMRDSDSPLHF